A selection of T cell receptor beta chains follows, all from one sample in a study of T cell responses to AZD1222 COVID-19 vaccine. Assay used: immunoSEQ multiplex PCR; TCRdb lists only in-frame clones, some missing. The sample consists of under 150,000 clones, 75% to 95% of them appearing once. The specimen comprised peripheral blood, sampled on day 0 of MenACWY control vaccination. The origin of the receptors is an adult in good health. Both conserved end residues are part of each CDR3.

V	J	CDR3
TRBV11-1	TRBJ2-3	CASSWGKRGLDTQYF
TRBV6-5	TRBJ1-1	CASSRPQGMRTEAFF
TRBV4-1	TRBJ1-1	CASSQGQGVEAFF
TRBV6-6	TRBJ2-7	CASSSDYEQYF
TRBV6-5	TRBJ2-7	CASSPTGSYEQYF
TRBV27	TRBJ1-6	CASSLVGGSPLHF
TRBV5-6	TRBJ1-5	CASSLWGRRGYGQPQHF
TRBV6-5	TRBJ2-7	CASSLQGSHEQYF
TRBV11-2	TRBJ2-5	CASGGQKETQYF
TRBV6-2/TRBV6-3	TRBJ1-5	CASSYSPGQGQNQPQHF
TRBV19	TRBJ1-5	CASSVQRGTLYNQPQHF
TRBV12-3/TRBV12-4	TRBJ2-5	CASSFFGAETQYF
TRBV30	TRBJ1-5	CAWGRTESNQPQHF
TRBV5-4	TRBJ1-1	CASSIQGTNTEAFF
TRBV6-1	TRBJ1-2	CASSEGGGDGYTF
TRBV5-8	TRBJ1-2	CASSQQGFGYTF
TRBV5-1	TRBJ2-7	CASSSGAPIAEQYF
TRBV7-8	TRBJ2-1	CASSPTSGIFGNEQFF
TRBV30	TRBJ1-1	CAWLRLDTEAFF
TRBV29-1	TRBJ1-5	CSPTRGGNQPQHF
TRBV28	TRBJ2-5	CASNPGQGETQYF
TRBV4-1	TRBJ1-2	CASSQEGGGNFYGYTF
TRBV2	TRBJ1-2	CASSEEGRSYGYTF
TRBV18	TRBJ1-4	CASSPRVGEKLFF
TRBV6-4	TRBJ1-5	CARYNPTGENQPQHF
TRBV5-1	TRBJ2-2	CASSLEGHYNTGELFF